The T cell receptor (beta chain) under discussion was sequenced for a study of shared clonotypes between healthy human individuals. The data were produced by immunoSEQ multiplex PCR, yet TCRdb's version contains in-frame clones alone and is incomplete. Among about 1.5 million clones listed, around 95% were seen once. To note about this clone: Its antigen is not identified.

CDR1 and CDR2 (germline): GTSNPN, SVGIG (reference sequence). The CDR3 has 11 amino acids. V was shortened by 3 bases and J by 9 bases, with 9 bases between the two germline ends. Findings of the study overall: Despite large depth, rarefaction showed incomplete sorted-subset sequencing.

The sample taken for sequencing was naive CD4+ T cells sorted from blood. The subset is: CD45RA+ positively selected. The sequence derives from a man aged 30-40 years in good health. The V call is TRBV30, the J call TRBJ2-1; no reliable D call. CDR3 in amino acids: CAWRSFSEQFF. DNA of the CDR3: TGTGCCTGGAGGAGCTTTTCTGAGCAGTTCTTC.